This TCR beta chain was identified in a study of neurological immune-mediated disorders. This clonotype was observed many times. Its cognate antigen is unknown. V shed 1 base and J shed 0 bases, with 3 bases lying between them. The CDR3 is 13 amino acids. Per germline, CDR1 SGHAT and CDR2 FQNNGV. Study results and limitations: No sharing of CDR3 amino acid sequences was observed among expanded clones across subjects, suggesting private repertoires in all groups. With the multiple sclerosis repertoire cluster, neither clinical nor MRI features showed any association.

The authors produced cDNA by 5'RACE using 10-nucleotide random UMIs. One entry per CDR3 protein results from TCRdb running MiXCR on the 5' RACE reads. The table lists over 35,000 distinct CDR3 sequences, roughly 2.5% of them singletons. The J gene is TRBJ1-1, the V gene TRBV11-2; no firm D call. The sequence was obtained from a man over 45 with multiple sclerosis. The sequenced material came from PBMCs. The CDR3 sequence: CASSLGVNTEAFF. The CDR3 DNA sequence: TGTGCCAGCAGCTTAGGGGTGAACACTGAAGCTTTCTTT.